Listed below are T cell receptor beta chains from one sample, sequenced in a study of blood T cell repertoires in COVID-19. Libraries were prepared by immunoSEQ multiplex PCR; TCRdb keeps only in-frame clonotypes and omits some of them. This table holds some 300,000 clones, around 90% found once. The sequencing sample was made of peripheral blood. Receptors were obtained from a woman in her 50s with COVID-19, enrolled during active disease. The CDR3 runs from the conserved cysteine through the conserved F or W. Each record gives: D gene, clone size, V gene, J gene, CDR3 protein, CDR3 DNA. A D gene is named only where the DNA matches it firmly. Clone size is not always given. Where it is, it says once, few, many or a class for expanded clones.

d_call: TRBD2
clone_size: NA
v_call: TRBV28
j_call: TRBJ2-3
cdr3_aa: CASGAGGPTDTQYF
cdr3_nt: TGTGCCAGCGGTGCGGGAGGACCCACAGATACGCAGTATTTT

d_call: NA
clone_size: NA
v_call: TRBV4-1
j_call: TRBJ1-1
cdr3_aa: CASSQEDSLNTEAFF
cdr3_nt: TGCGCCAGCAGCCAAGAAGACAGCCTGAACACTGAAGCTTTCTTT

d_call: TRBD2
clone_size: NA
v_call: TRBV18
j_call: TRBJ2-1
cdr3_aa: CASSPQSGVYNEQFF
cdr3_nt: TGTGCCAGCTCACCCCAGAGCGGGGTCTACAATGAGCAGTTCTTC

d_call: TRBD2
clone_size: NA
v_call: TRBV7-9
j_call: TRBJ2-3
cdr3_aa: CASSLAVLANEGADTQYF
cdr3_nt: TGTGCCAGCAGCTTAGCGGTACTAGCGAATGAAGGGGCAGATACGCAGTATTTT

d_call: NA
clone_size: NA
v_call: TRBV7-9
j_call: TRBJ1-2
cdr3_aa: CASSYQGQLNYGYTF
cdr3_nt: TGTGCCAGCAGTTACCAGGGGCAGCTTAACTATGGCTACACCTTC

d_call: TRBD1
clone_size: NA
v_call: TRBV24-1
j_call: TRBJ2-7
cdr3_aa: CATSDPNSGTGSSYEQYF
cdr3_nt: TGTGCCACCAGTGATCCTAACTCCGGGACAGGGAGCTCCTACGAGCAGTACTTC

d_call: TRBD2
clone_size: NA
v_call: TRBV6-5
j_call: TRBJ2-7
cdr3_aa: CASHGGASGSHEQYF
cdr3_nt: TGTGCCAGTCACGGGGGGGCTAGCGGGAGCCACGAGCAGTACTTC

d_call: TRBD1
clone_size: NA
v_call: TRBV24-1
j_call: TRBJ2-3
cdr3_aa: CAARDSRTDTQYF
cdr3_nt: TGTGCCGCCCGGGACAGCCGCACAGATACGCAGTATTTT

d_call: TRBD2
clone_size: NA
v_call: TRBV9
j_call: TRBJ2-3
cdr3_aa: CASSVVVPSGSLTDTQYF
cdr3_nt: TGTGCCAGCAGCGTAGTTGTACCTAGCGGGAGTTTGACAGATACGCAGTATTTT

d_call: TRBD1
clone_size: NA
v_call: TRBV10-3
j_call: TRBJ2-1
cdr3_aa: CAISSQGQGSYNEQFF
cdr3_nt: TGTGCCATCAGTTCACAGGGGCAAGGCTCCTACAATGAGCAGTTCTTC

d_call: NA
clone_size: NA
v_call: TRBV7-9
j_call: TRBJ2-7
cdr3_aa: CASSSGHDLKLGHF
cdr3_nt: TGTGCCAGCAGCTCGGGACACGATTTAAAACTGGGGCACTTC

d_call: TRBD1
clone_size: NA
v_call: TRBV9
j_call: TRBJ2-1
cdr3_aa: CASSARDRAYNEQFF
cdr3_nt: TGTGCCAGCAGCGCCCGGGACAGGGCATACAATGAGCAGTTCTTC

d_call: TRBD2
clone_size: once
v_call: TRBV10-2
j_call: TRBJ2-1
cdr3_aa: CASSLLGTRKTGNEQFF
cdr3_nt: TGCGCCAGCTCTTTACTGGGGACTAGAAAGACAGGCAATGAGCAGTTCTTC

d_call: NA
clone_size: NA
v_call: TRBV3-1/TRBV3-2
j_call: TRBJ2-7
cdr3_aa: CASSRRNRDEQYF
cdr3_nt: TGTGCCAGCAGCCGCCGCAACAGGGACGAGCAGTACTTC

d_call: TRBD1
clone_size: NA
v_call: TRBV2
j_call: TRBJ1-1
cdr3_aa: CASSGRDSGNTEAFF
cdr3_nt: TGTGCCAGCAGTGGCCGGGACAGTGGAAACACTGAAGCTTTCTTT

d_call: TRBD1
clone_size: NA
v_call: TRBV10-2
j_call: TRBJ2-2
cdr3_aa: CASTNRGLGTGELFF
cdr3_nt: TGCGCCAGCACCAACAGGGGGCTGGGCACCGGGGAGCTGTTTTTT

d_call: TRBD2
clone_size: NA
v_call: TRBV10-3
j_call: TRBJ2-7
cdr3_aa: CAISEASGRADEQYF
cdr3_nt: TGTGCCATCAGTGAAGCTAGCGGGAGGGCCGACGAGCAGTACTTC

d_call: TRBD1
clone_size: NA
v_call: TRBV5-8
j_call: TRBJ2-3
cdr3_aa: CASSLLGQGPTDTQYF
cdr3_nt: TGTGCCAGCAGCTTACTGGGACAGGGGCCCACAGATACGCAGTATTTT

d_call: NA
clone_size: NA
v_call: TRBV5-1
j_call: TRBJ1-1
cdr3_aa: CASSYGEGNTEAFF
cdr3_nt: TGCGCCAGCAGTTACGGAGAGGGCAACACTGAAGCTTTCTTT

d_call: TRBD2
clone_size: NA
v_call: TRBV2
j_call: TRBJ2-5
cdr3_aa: CASSERLAGVVQETQYF
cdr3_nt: TGTGCCAGCAGTGAAAGGCTAGCGGGAGTAGTCCAAGAGACCCAGTACTTC

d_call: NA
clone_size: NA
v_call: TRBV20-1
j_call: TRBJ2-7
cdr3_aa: CSASSSGDYEQYF
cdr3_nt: TGCAGTGCTAGTAGTTCGGGTGACTACGAGCAGTACTTC

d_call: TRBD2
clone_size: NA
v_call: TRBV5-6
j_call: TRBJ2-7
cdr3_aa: CASSLLSGKVYF
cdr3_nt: TGTGCCAGCAGCTTGTTAAGCGGGAAGGTGTACTTC

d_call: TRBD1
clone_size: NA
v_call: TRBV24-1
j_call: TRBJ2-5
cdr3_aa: CATSGPGQGALKTQYF
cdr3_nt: TGTGCCACCAGTGGCCCGGGACAGGGGGCGTTGAAGACCCAGTACTTC

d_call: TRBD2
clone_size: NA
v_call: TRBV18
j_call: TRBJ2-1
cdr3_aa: CASSPPRSGTRPVDQFF
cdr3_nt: TGTGCCAGCTCACCACCGAGAAGCGGGACCCGACCTGTTGACCAGTTCTTC

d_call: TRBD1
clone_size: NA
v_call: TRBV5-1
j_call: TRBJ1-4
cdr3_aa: CASSLPGTGNEKLFF
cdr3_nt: TGCGCCAGCAGCTTGCCCGGGACAGGGAATGAAAAACTGTTTTTT

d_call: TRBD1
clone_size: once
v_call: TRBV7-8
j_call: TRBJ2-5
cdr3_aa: CASSPQGAEETQYF
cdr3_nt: TGTGCCAGCAGCCCTCAGGGGGCAGAAGAGACCCAGTACTTC

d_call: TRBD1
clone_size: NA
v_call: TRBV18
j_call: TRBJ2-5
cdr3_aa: CASSDAGGKRETQYF
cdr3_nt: TGTGCCAGCTCAGACGCAGGGGGCAAAAGAGAGACCCAGTACTTC

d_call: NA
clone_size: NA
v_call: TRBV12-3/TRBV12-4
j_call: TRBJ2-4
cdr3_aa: CASSFLAKNIQYF
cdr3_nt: TGTGCCAGCAGTTTTCTAGCCAAAAACATTCAGTACTTC

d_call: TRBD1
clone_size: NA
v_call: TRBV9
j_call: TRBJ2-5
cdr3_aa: CASSGTGAQETQYF
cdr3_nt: TGTGCCAGCAGCGGTACAGGGGCCCAAGAGACCCAGTACTTC

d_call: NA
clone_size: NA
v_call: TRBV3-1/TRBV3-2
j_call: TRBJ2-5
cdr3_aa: CASSQKGRRERETQYF
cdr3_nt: TGTGCCAGCAGCCAAAAAGGCAGGAGGGAGCGGGAGACCCAGTACTTC

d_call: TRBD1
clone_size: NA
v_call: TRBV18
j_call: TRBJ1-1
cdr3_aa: CASSPAGGSPEAFF
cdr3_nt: TGTGCCAGCTCACCGGCAGGGGGCTCCCCTGAAGCTTTCTTT

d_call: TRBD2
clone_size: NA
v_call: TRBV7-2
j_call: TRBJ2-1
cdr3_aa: CASSLQELAGQEQFF
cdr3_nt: TGTGCCAGCAGCTTACAGGAACTAGCGGGTCAGGAGCAGTTCTTC

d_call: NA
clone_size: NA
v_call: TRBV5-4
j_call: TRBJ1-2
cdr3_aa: CASSPIGVSNYGYTF
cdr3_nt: TGTGCCAGCAGCCCTATAGGGGTTTCTAACTATGGCTACACCTTC

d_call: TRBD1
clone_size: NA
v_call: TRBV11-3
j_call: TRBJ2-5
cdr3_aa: CASSWGTGVGKTQYF
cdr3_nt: TGTGCCAGCAGCTGGGGGACAGGGGTTGGGAAGACCCAGTACTTC

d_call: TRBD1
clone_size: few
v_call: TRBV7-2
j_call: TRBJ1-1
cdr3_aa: CASSLLGQGNTEAFF
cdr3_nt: TGTGCCAGCAGCTTACTAGGACAGGGGAACACTGAAGCTTTCTTT

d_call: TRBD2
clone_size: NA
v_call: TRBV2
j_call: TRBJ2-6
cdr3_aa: CASSERVLAGRSGANVLTF
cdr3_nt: TGTGCCAGCAGTGAAAGGGTACTAGCGGGAAGGTCTGGGGCCAACGTCCTGACTTTC

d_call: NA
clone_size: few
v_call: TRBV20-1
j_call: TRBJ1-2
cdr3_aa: CSASPLNRANYGYTF
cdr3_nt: TGCAGTGCTAGTCCCTTAAACAGGGCTAACTATGGCTACACCTTC

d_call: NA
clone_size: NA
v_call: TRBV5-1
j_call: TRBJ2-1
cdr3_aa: CASGVSGSSYNEQFF
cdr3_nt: TGCGCCAGCGGAGTTAGCGGCAGCTCCTACAATGAGCAGTTCTTC

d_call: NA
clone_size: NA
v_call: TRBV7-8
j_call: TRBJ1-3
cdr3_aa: CASSLGGGPSSGNTIYF
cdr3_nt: TGTGCCAGCAGCTTAGGGGGGGGACCGTCCTCTGGAAACACCATATATTTT

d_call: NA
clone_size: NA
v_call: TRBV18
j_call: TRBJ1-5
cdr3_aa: CASSADHSTGNQPQHF
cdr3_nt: TGTGCCAGCTCAGCCGATCACTCGACAGGTAACCAGCCCCAGCATTTT

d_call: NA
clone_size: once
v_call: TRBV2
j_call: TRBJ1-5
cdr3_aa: CASSKTGDQPQHF
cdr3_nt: TGTGCCAGCAGTAAGACGGGGGATCAGCCCCAGCATTTT

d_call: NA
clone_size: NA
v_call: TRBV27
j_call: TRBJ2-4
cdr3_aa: CASSPGVTAKNIQYF
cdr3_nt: TGTGCCAGCAGTCCGGGAGTGACGGCCAAAAACATTCAGTACTTC

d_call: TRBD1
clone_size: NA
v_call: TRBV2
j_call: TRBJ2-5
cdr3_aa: CASWDRGGAQETQYF
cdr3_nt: TGTGCCAGCTGGGACAGGGGGGGAGCACAAGAGACCCAGTACTTC

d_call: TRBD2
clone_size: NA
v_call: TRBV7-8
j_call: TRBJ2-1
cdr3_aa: CASSYPTGTSGLSSYNEQFF
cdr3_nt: TGTGCCAGCAGCTACCCGACCGGGACTAGCGGCCTAAGCTCCTACAATGAGCAGTTCTTC

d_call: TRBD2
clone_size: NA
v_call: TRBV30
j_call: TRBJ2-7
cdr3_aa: CAWSAFGREGLTEQYF
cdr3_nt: TGTGCCTGGTCCGCGTTTGGGCGGGAGGGCCTCACCGAGCAGTACTTC

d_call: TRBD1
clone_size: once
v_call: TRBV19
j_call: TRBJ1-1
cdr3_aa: CASSNRGNTEAFF
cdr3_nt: TGTGCCAGTAGTAACAGGGGGAACACTGAAGCTTTCTTT

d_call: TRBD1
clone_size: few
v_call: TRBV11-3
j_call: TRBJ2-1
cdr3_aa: CASSLDARQGNYNEQFF
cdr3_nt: TGTGCCAGCAGCTTAGATGCGAGACAGGGGAACTACAATGAGCAGTTCTTC

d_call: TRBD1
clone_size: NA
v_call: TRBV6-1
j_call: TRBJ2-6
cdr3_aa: CASSEGAIWDRVSGANVLTF
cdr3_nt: TGTGCCAGCAGTGAAGGGGCGATCTGGGACAGGGTCTCTGGGGCCAACGTCCTGACTTTC

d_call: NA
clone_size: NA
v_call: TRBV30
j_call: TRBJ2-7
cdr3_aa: CAWTPFRTSVMGQYF
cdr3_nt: TGTGCCTGGACCCCGTTCAGGACTTCTGTGATGGGGCAGTACTTC

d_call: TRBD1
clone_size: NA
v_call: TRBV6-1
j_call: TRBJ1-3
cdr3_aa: CASSDLVLGQRNTIYF
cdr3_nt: TGTGCCAGCAGTGATTTGGTCTTGGGACAGCGAAACACCATATATTTT

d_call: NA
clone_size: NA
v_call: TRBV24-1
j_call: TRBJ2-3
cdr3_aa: CATSDSASFTDTQYF
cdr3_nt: TGTGCCACCAGTGATTCCGCTAGCTTCACAGATACGCAGTATTTT

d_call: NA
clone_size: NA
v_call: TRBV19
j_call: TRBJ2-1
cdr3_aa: CASSIDGGGFIGVHNEQFF
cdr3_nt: TGTGCCAGTAGTATAGATGGGGGAGGCTTTATCGGTGTCCACAATGAGCAGTTCTTC

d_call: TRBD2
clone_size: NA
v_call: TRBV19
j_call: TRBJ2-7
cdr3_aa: CASSTGRAYEQYF
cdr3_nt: TGTGCCAGTAGTACCGGGAGGGCCTACGAGCAGTACTTC

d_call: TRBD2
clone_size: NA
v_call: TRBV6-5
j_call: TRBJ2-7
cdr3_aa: CASSQSSGSSYEQYF
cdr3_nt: TGTGCCAGCAGTCAGTCTAGCGGGAGTTCCTACGAGCAGTACTTC

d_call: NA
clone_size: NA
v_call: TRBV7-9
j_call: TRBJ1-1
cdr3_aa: CASSPQGPNTEAFF
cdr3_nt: TGTGCCAGCAGCCCACAGGGCCCGAACACTGAAGCTTTCTTT

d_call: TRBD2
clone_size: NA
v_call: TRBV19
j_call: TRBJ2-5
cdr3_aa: CASSIGEGRGGETQYF
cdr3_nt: TGTGCCAGTAGTATAGGCGAAGGGAGGGGTGGGGAGACCCAGTACTTC

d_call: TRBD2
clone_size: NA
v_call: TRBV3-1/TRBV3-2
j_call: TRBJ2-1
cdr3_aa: CASRPGLAGGTPYLGEQFF
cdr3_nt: TGTGCCAGCAGACCCGGACTAGCGGGAGGGACCCCCTATTTAGGTGAGCAGTTCTTC

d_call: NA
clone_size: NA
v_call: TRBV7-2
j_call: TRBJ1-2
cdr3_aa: CASSAGQLKNYGYTF
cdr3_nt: TGTGCCAGCAGCGCCGGACAGCTGAAGAACTATGGCTACACCTTC

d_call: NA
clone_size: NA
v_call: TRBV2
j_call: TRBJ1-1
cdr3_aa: CASSVQRDIEAFF
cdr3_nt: TGTGCCAGCAGTGTTCAAAGGGACATTGAAGCTTTCTTT

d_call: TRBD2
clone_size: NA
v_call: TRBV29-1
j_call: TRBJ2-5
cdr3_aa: CSMTSGSMKETQYF
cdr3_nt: TGCAGCATGACTAGCGGGAGCATGAAAGAGACCCAGTACTTC